These 5 T cell receptor beta chains came from one sample sequenced in a study of blood T cell repertoires in COVID-19. The assay was immunoSEQ multiplex PCR, and TCRdb's table has in-frame clones only and misses some. In the table there are around 70,000 clones, about 86% of which are singletons. The sample comprised peripheral blood. The receptors come from a human donor in a cohort sampled during active COVID-19.

This clone has only a few counts. The chain couples TRBV6-6 to TRBJ1-5, with a possible D match to TRBD1 (5 bases). The CDR3 is 14 amino acids. V lost 5 bases and J 3 bases, leaving 11 bases between the germline ends. From germline, CDR1 is MNHNY and CDR2 SVGAGI (reference sequence). The CDR3: CASSNGGNNQPQHF. CDR3 in DNA: TGTGCCAGCAGTAACGGGGGGAACAATCAGCCCCAGCATTTT.

The CDR3 DNA reads as TGTGCCACCAGTGATGATGGGAGGCCGGGGGGCTACACCTTC. Protein product: CATSDDGRPGGYTF. V gene TRBV24-1 combines with J gene TRBJ1-2; D gene ambiguous. The CDR3 sequence is 14 residues long. Germline V gene sequence: CDR1 KGHDR, CDR2 SFDVKD. The ends were cut back, 3 bases at V and 8 bases at J, with 15 bases in the middle.

This clone was picked up one time. The chain has TRBV7-9 and TRBJ1-2; 10 bases match TRBD1. This CDR3 is 15 amino acids long. After removal of 2 bases from V and 8 bases from J, the junction contained 8 bases not matched to a gene. CDR1 and CDR2 (germline): SEHNR, FQNEAQ (reference sequence). CDR3 in DNA: TGTGCCAGCAGCTTACAACCCGGGACAGGGGAGGGCTACACCTTC. Amino acid sequence: CASSLQPGTGEGYTF.

The J gene is TRBJ1-2, the V gene TRBV27, with 8 nucleotides matching TRBD1. The CDR3 is 16 amino acids. Trimming removed 5 bases from V and 4 bases from J; junction bases left unmatched: 12. Per germline, CDR1 MNHEY and CDR2 SMNVEV (reference sequence). CDR3 coding DNA: TGTGCCAGCAGTGCCACGCCAGGGGGCTTTCCCTATGGCTACACCTTC. Its protein is CASSATPGGFPYGYTF.

The rearrangement uses TRBV21-1 and TRBJ2-5; TRBD2 is taken as the D call from the table, unchecked against the DNA. TRBV21-1 constitutes a pseudogene. This CDR3 has 16 amino acids. The CDR3 bases are TGTGCCAGCAGCAAAGCGCTAGGTCACCAACAAGAGACCCAGTACTTC. This translates into CASSKALGHQQETQYF.